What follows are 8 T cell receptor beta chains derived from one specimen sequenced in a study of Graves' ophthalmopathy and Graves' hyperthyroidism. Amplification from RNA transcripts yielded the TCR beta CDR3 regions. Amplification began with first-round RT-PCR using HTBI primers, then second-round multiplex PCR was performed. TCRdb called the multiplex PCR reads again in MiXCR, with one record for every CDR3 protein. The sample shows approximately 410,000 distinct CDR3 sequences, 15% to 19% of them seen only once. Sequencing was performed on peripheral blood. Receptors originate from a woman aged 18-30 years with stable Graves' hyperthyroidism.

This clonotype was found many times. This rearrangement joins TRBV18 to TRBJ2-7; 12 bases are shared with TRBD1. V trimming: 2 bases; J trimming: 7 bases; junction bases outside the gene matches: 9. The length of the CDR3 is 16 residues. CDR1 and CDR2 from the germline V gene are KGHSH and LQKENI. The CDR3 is CASSPAPGQGAGEQYF. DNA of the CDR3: TGTGCCAGCTCACCAGCACCGGGACAGGGGGCGGGAGAGCAGTACTTC.

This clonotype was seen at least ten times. The CDR3 bases are TGTGCCAGCAGTTACTCGGCAGGCTCGGGTCAGCCCCAGCATTTT. This sequence encodes CASSYSAGSGQPQHF. The V call is TRBV6-5, the J call TRBJ1-5; D is undetermined. V was clipped by 0 bases and J by 6 bases, with 12 bases between them. The CDR3 consists of 15 residues. Germline CDR1 reads MNHEY; CDR2 reads SVGAGI.

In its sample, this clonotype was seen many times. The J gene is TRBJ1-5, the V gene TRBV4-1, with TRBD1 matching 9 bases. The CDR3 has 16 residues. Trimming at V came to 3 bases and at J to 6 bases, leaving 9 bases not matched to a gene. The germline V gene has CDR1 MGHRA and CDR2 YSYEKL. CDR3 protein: CASSQSWDREGQPQHF. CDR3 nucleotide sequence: TGCGCCAGCAGCCAGTCCTGGGACAGGGAGGGTCAGCCCCAGCATTTT.

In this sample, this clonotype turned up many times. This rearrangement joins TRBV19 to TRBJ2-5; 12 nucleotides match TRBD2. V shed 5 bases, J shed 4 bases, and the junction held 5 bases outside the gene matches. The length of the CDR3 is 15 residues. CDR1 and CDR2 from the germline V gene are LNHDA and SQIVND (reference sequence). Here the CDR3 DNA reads TGTGCCAGTAGTCCTAGCGGGGGGGATGGAGAGACCCAGTACTTC. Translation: CASSPSGGDGETQYF.

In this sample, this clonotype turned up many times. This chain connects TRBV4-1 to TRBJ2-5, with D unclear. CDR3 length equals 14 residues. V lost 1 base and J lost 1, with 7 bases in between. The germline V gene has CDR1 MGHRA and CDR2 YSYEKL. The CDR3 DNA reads TGCGCCAGCAGCCAAGCGGCCAGCCAAGAGACCCAGTACTTC. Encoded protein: CASSQAASQETQYF.

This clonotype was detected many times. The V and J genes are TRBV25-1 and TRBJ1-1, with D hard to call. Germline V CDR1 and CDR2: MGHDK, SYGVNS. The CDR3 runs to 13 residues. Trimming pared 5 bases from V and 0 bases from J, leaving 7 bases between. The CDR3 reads CASSQSLNTEAFF. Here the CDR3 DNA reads TGTGCCAGCAGTCAGAGTTTGAACACTGAAGCTTTCTTT.

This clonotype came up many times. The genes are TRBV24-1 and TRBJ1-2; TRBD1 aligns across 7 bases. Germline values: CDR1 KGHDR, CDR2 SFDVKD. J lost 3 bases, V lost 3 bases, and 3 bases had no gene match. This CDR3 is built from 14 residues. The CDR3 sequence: CATSDSTGDYGYTF. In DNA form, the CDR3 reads TGTGCCACCAGTGATAGCACAGGGGACTATGGCTACACCTTC.

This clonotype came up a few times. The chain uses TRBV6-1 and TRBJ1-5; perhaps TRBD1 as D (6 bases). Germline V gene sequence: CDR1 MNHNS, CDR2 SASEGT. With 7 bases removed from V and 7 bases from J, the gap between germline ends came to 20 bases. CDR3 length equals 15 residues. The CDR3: CASTPPEGGAQPQHF. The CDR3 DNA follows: TGTGCCAGCACCCCCCCCGAGGGGGGCGCCCAGCCCCAGCATTTT.